This T cell receptor beta chain was sequenced for a study of CD8 T cells in Susac syndrome. The junction had 3 bases not matched to a gene; V was cut back by 4 bases and J by 4 bases. This CDR3 spans 14 amino acids. Germline V gives CDR1 MNHEY, CDR2 SMNVEV (reference sequence). An input of roughly 0.5 to 1 ug of RNA was subjected to reverse transcription using random hexamers. From the immunoSEQ multiplex PCR reads, TCRdb called clonotypes with MiXCR, one entry per CDR3 protein. Of 150,000 to 180,000 distinct CDR3 sequences listed, 95% were seen once; the top ten hold 0.16%. The sequence derives from a human donor with Susac syndrome. The chain joins TRBV27 to TRBJ1-2, with 10 bases lining up with TRBD1. Sequencing was done on a sample of CD4+ T cells from PBMCs. CDR3 in DNA: TGTGCCAGCAGTTCGCGGGACAGGGGCTATGGCTACACCTTC. It encodes CASSSRDRGYGYTF.